These T cell receptor beta chains were read from a single sample in a study of molecular identifiers for immune sequencing clone quantification. TCRdb ran MiXCR on the PCR reads and lists one entry per CDR3 protein. The data show about 640,000 distinct CDR3 sequences, just under 20% seen once. What was sequenced was naive CD8+ T cells from blood, with Jurkat cell RNA spiked in. The receptors derive from a human donor in good health. Some libraries in this study had Jurkat cell RNA spiked in. The CDR3 runs from the conserved cysteine through the conserved F or W. Fields, in order: clone size, D gene, V gene, J gene, CDR3 DNA, CDR3 protein. A D gene is named only where the DNA matches it firmly. Only part of the rows carry a size: once, few, many, or a class if the clone is expanded.

clone_size: many
d_call: -
v_call: TRBV4-1
j_call: TRBJ2-3
cdr3_nt: TGCGCCAGCAGCCCCTTTTGGCCTAGCACAGATACGCAGTATTTT
cdr3_aa: CASSPFWPSTDTQYF

clone_size: many
d_call: -
v_call: TRBV29-1
j_call: TRBJ2-3
cdr3_nt: TGCAGCGTTGCCCTTAGCACAGATACGCAGTATTTT
cdr3_aa: CSVALSTDTQYF

clone_size: -
d_call: TRBD2
v_call: TRBV6-5
j_call: TRBJ2-3
cdr3_nt: TGTGCCAGCAGACCCCGGGGGGGGGCAGATACGCAGTATTTT
cdr3_aa: CASRPRGGADTQYF

clone_size: many
d_call: -
v_call: TRBV20-1
j_call: TRBJ1-6
cdr3_nt: TGCAGTGCTGAAGAGGGGCGCGACGGCTCACCCCTCCACTTT
cdr3_aa: CSAEEGRDGSPLHF

clone_size: -
d_call: -
v_call: TRBV2
j_call: TRBJ1-5
cdr3_nt: TGTGCCAGCAGCGCATATAGCAATCAGTCCCAGCATTTT
cdr3_aa: CASSAYSNQSQHF

clone_size: -
d_call: TRBD1
v_call: TRBV6-2/TRBV6-3
j_call: TRBJ1-3
cdr3_nt: TGTGCCAGCAGTCGTCGCGGACAGGGACCTCCCGTTTCTGGAAACACCATATATTTT
cdr3_aa: CASSRRGQGPPVSGNTIYF

clone_size: many
d_call: TRBD2
v_call: TRBV6-4
j_call: TRBJ2-1
cdr3_nt: TGTGCCAGCCGAGGCGGGGGGTCATGGTTCTTC
cdr3_aa: CASRGGGSWFF

clone_size: many
d_call: -
v_call: TRBV7-6
j_call: TRBJ2-1
cdr3_nt: TGTGCCAGCAGCTTAGGGGACGGCAGGCAGTTCTTC
cdr3_aa: CASSLGDGRQFF

clone_size: many
d_call: TRBD2
v_call: TRBV19
j_call: TRBJ2-5
cdr3_nt: TGTGCCAGTGGACCCTTAGCGGGGTTCCAAGAGACCCAGTACTTC
cdr3_aa: CASGPLAGFQETQYF

clone_size: -
d_call: -
v_call: TRBV20-1
j_call: TRBJ2-1
cdr3_nt: TGCAGTGCTCGCTCCGGTCAGGAGGAATATGAGCAGTTCTTC
cdr3_aa: CSARSGQEEYEQFF

clone_size: -
d_call: -
v_call: TRBV7-8
j_call: TRBJ2-5
cdr3_nt: TGTGCCAGCAGCGGGGGACAATACCAAGAGACCCGGTACTTC
cdr3_aa: CASSGGQYQETRYF

clone_size: many
d_call: -
v_call: TRBV25-1
j_call: TRBJ2-5
cdr3_nt: TGTGCCAGCAGTGCCTTCCAAGAGACCCAGTACTTC
cdr3_aa: CASSAFQETQYF

clone_size: many
d_call: TRBD1
v_call: TRBV5-5
j_call: TRBJ2-5
cdr3_nt: TGTGCCAGCAGCATTGGGACAGGCCAAGAGACCCAGTACTTC
cdr3_aa: CASSIGTGQETQYF

clone_size: many
d_call: -
v_call: TRBV9
j_call: TRBJ2-3
cdr3_nt: TGTGCCAGCAGCGCCGGGGGGCTCTTTGATACGCAGTATTTT
cdr3_aa: CASSAGGLFDTQYF

clone_size: many
d_call: TRBD1
v_call: TRBV4-1
j_call: TRBJ1-5
cdr3_nt: TGCGCCAGCAGCCAAGGCTCCGGGACAGGGGCAAATCAGCCCCAGCATTTT
cdr3_aa: CASSQGSGTGANQPQHF

clone_size: -
d_call: -
v_call: TRBV11-2
j_call: TRBJ2-1
cdr3_nt: TGTGCCAGCAGCTTAGATCATAGGGCAGGGCCCTACAATGGGCAGTTCTTC
cdr3_aa: CASSLDHRAGPYNGQFF

clone_size: many
d_call: -
v_call: TRBV7-7
j_call: TRBJ2-2
cdr3_nt: TGTGCCAGCAGCTTAGCCCCAGGGGATAGAACCGGGGAGCTGTTTTTT
cdr3_aa: CASSLAPGDRTGELFF

clone_size: -
d_call: -
v_call: TRBV5-1
j_call: TRBJ2-2
cdr3_nt: TGCGCCAGCAGCTTAGGACAAGGGAACACCGGGGGGCTGTTTTTT
cdr3_aa: CASSLGQGNTGGLFF

clone_size: few
d_call: TRBD2
v_call: TRBV20-1
j_call: TRBJ2-7
cdr3_nt: TGCAGTGCTAGAGGGCTAGCGGGAAACGAGCAGTACTTC
cdr3_aa: CSARGLAGNEQYF

clone_size: many
d_call: TRBD1
v_call: TRBV4-3
j_call: TRBJ1-1
cdr3_nt: TGCGCCAGCAGCCAAGAGGACAGGGGCGCACAGCGGAACACTGAAGCTTTCTTT
cdr3_aa: CASSQEDRGAQRNTEAFF

clone_size: many
d_call: -
v_call: TRBV30
j_call: TRBJ1-2
cdr3_nt: TGTGCCTGGAGTCCGGATGGCTACACCTTC
cdr3_aa: CAWSPDGYTF

clone_size: many
d_call: TRBD2
v_call: TRBV4-1
j_call: TRBJ2-7
cdr3_nt: TGCGCCAGCAGCCACACTTCGCGGGGGGCTACCTACGAGCAGTACTTC
cdr3_aa: CASSHTSRGATYEQYF

clone_size: many
d_call: -
v_call: TRBV11-2
j_call: TRBJ1-4
cdr3_nt: TGTGCCAGCAGCTTAGATTTGTCTGAAAAACTGTTTTTT
cdr3_aa: CASSLDLSEKLFF

clone_size: many
d_call: TRBD2
v_call: TRBV6-5
j_call: TRBJ2-7
cdr3_nt: TGTGCCAGCAGTTACGGGACTAGCGTTCTCTACGAGCAGTACTTC
cdr3_aa: CASSYGTSVLYEQYF

clone_size: many
d_call: TRBD2
v_call: TRBV2
j_call: TRBJ2-7
cdr3_nt: TGTGCCAGCAGCCTGATGACAGCGGGAGGAAGCTCCTACGAGCAGTACTTC
cdr3_aa: CASSLMTAGGSSYEQYF

clone_size: many
d_call: -
v_call: TRBV7-9
j_call: TRBJ2-6
cdr3_nt: TGTGCCAGCAGCCAAGGGTACCGGTCTGGGGCCAACGTCCTGACTTTC
cdr3_aa: CASSQGYRSGANVLTF

clone_size: many
d_call: TRBD2
v_call: TRBV9
j_call: TRBJ2-2
cdr3_nt: TGTGCCAGCAGCGTTTTAGCGGGAGTGGGCACCGGGGAGCTGTTTTTT
cdr3_aa: CASSVLAGVGTGELFF

clone_size: few
d_call: TRBD1
v_call: TRBV5-4
j_call: TRBJ2-1
cdr3_nt: TGTGCCAGCAGTGGGACAGGGAACAATGAGCAGTTCTTC
cdr3_aa: CASSGTGNNEQFF

clone_size: -
d_call: TRBD2
v_call: TRBV5-5
j_call: TRBJ2-1
cdr3_nt: TGTGCCAGCAGCTTGGGGGGACTAGCGGGTAGCTCCTACAATGAGCAGTTCTTC
cdr3_aa: CASSLGGLAGSSYNEQFF

clone_size: -
d_call: -
v_call: TRBV14
j_call: TRBJ2-7
cdr3_nt: TGTGCCAGCAGCCCGCTGGGGGGCTACGGGCAGTACTTC
cdr3_aa: CASSPLGGYGQYF

clone_size: -
d_call: TRBD2
v_call: TRBV5-6
j_call: TRBJ2-3
cdr3_nt: TGTGCCAGCAGCGGGACTAGCGGGAGGGCCCTCTTGCATACGCAGTATTTT
cdr3_aa: CASSGTSGRALLHTQYF

clone_size: many
d_call: TRBD1
v_call: TRBV20-1
j_call: TRBJ2-7
cdr3_nt: TGCAGTGCTATGGGGACAGAAGCAAACTACGAGCAGTACTTC
cdr3_aa: CSAMGTEANYEQYF

clone_size: many
d_call: -
v_call: TRBV12-3/TRBV12-4
j_call: TRBJ1-1
cdr3_nt: TGTGCCAGCAGTTTAGACGGGTTGGACATAGAAGCTTTCTTT
cdr3_aa: CASSLDGLDIEAFF

clone_size: many
d_call: TRBD2
v_call: TRBV7-9
j_call: TRBJ2-3
cdr3_nt: TGTGCCAGCAGCTTAGTCGGCGGGGGGGCAGATACGCAGTATTTT
cdr3_aa: CASSLVGGGADTQYF

clone_size: many
d_call: TRBD2
v_call: TRBV5-1
j_call: TRBJ2-5
cdr3_nt: TGCGCCAGCAGACTTGGACTAGACTGGGAGACCCAGTACTTC
cdr3_aa: CASRLGLDWETQYF

clone_size: many
d_call: TRBD2
v_call: TRBV20-1
j_call: TRBJ2-3
cdr3_nt: TGCAGTGCTAGACTAGCGGGAGACCCTAAACCTACAGATACGCAGTATTTT
cdr3_aa: CSARLAGDPKPTDTQYF

clone_size: -
d_call: TRBD2
v_call: TRBV7-3
j_call: TRBJ2-2
cdr3_nt: TGTGCCAGCAGCCAATCTCTAGCGGGAGGGCCCATTGGGGAGCTGTTTTTT
cdr3_aa: CASSQSLAGGPIGELFF

clone_size: -
d_call: TRBD1
v_call: TRBV12-3/TRBV12-4
j_call: TRBJ2-1
cdr3_nt: TGTGCCAGCAGGGCCCGGGACAGGGGATACGATGAGCAGTTCTTC
cdr3_aa: CASRARDRGYDEQFF

clone_size: many
d_call: -
v_call: TRBV4-1
j_call: TRBJ2-1
cdr3_nt: TGCGCCAGCAGCCAGGTCTCGCGCGGCAATGAGCAGTTCTTC
cdr3_aa: CASSQVSRGNEQFF